The clone carrying this TCR gamma chain was seen more than once but under ten times. Its antigen is as yet unknown. Other DNA sequences in this sample translate to the same CDR3. Alphabeta T cells were depleted, then CD3+ Vdelta1+ Vdelta2- thymocytes were FACS-sorted. Sorted Vdelta1+ thymocytes were about 97% to 99.6% pure. Trimming cost V 3 bases and J 7 bases; bases outside gene matches: 3. Germline V gene lookup returns CDR1 EGSTGY and CDR2 YDSYTSSV. The CDR3 extends over 11 amino acids. RNA was extracted from the cells and then reverse transcribed. The CDR3 regions were amplified by multiplex PCR from V-gene primers to a constant-region primer. TCRdb re-processed the multiplex PCR reads using CATT. The sample lists 8,500 to 13,000 gamma-chain clones; more than 35% were seen once. The record originates from a study of Vδ1+ human thymocytes. Broader study findings: Highly polyclonal TRG and TRD repertoires with Gaussian CDR3 length distributions appeared in thymus. Unlike peripheral blood Vdelta1+ controls, thymic delta-chain sequences included 20% to 25% Vdelta2 and few Vdelta3. Bulk data may be misread because of unexpected Vdelta2 sequences.

This sequence was found in a boy younger than two who had congenital heart surgery. The chain has TRGV4 and TRGJ1 or TRGJ2. The sequenced sample was Vdelta1+ gamma-delta thymocytes from the thymus. Stated subset: FACS-sorted CD3+ TCRalphabeta- TCRVdelta1+ TCRVdelta2- thymocytes. CDR3 sequence (DNA): TGTGCCACCTGGGATAGCTATAAGAAACTCTTT. It encodes CATWDSYKKLF.